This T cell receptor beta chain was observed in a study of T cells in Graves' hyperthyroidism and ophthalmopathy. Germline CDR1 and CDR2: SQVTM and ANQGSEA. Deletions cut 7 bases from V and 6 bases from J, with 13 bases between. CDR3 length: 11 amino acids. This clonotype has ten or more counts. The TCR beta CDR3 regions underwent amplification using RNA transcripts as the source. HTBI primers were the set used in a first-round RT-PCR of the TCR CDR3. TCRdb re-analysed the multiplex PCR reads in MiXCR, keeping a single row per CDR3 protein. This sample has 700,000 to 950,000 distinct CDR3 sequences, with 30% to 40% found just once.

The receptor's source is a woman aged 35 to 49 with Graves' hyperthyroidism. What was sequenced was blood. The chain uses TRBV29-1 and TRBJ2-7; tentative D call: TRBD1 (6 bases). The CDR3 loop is CSGAQGSEQYF. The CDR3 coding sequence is TGCAGCGGCGCTCAGGGGAGCGAGCAGTACTTC.